The 17 T cell receptor beta chains below all came from one sample that was sequenced in a study of T cell responses to AZD1222 COVID-19 vaccine. Data came from immunoSEQ multiplex PCR; TCRdb stores just in-frame clones and leaves some out. The data hold 100,000 or so clones, with around nine tenths observed a single time. This specimen was peripheral blood, taken on day 0 of AZD1222 vaccination. These receptors originate from an adult in good health.

This clone appeared a single time. The V gene is TRBV4-3, the J gene TRBJ1-2; TRBD1 might be the D (5 bases). The V and J ends lost 1 base and 8 bases respectively, with 14 bases between them. The CDR3 covers 14 residues. Germline loops: CDR1 LGHNA, CDR2 YSLEER. CDR3 region: CASSQVGGEGGYTF. In DNA, the CDR3 is TGCGCCAGCAGCCAAGTAGGAGGGGAAGGAGGCTACACCTTC.

The genes are TRBV30 and TRBJ2-1; D call uncertain. V gave up 0 bases and J gave up 3 bases, with 6 bases separating them. The CDR3 has 13 residues. Germline values: CDR1 GTSNPN, CDR2 SVGIG (reference sequence). The CDR3 sequence: CAWSVGVYNEQFF. The CDR3 DNA is TGTGCCTGGAGTGTAGGAGTCTACAATGAGCAGTTCTTC.

The chain couples TRBV27 to TRBJ2-1; maybe TRBD2 (8 bases). The CDR3 is 17 amino acids. CDR1 and CDR2 from the germline V gene are MNHEY and SMNVEV (reference sequence). V lost 0 bases and J 5 bases, leaving 17 bases between the germline ends. In DNA, the CDR3 is TGTGCCAGCAGTTTATCTAGGGGGCGGGGGGCCCACAATGAGCAGTTCTTC. Translated, it gives CASSLSRGRGAHNEQFF.

The genes are TRBV10-3 and TRBJ2-5; TRBD1 matches at 10 bases. V lost 1 base and J lost 5; bases outside the gene matches: 4. Germline loops: CDR1 ENHRY, CDR2 SYGVKD. The CDR3 runs 15 residues. The CDR3: CAISEWTGGSETQYF. The CDR3 DNA follows: TGTGCCATCAGTGAGTGGACAGGGGGTTCGGAGACCCAGTACTTC.

This sequence joins TRBV11-2 and TRBJ1-3; D perhaps matches TRBD1 (5 bases). The CDR3 totals 16 residues. The V gene's germline CDR1 is SGHAT and CDR2 FQNNGV. The ends were cut back, 4 bases at V and 1 base at J, with 14 bases in the middle. The CDR3 region has the DNA TGTGCCAGCAGCTCGACAGCCGCAAGTTCTGGAAACACCATATATTTT. Protein product: CASSSTAASSGNTIYF. The variable domain in full, with the rest retrieved from reference TRBV11-2 and TRBJ1-3, is EAGVAQSPRYKIIEKRQSVAFWCNPISGHATLYWYQQILGQGPKLLIQFQNNGVVDDSQLPKDRFSAERLKGVDSTLKIQPAKLEDSAVYLCASSSTAASSGNTIYFGEGSWLTVV.

The genes are TRBV30 and TRBJ2-3; D remains ambiguous. The germline V gene encodes CDR1 GTSNPN and CDR2 SVGIG (reference sequence). The V end was cut by 4 bases, the J end by 3 bases, with 5 bases between. This CDR3 is 11 amino acids long. CDR3 nucleotide sequence: TGTGCCTGGACCCAAACAGATACGCAGTATTTT. This sequence encodes CAWTQTDTQYF.

V and J are TRBV6-5 and TRBJ1-5; no firm D call. Germline V lookup: CDR1 MNHEY, CDR2 SVGAGI. Trimming pared 2 bases from V and 4 bases from J, leaving 12 bases between. CDR3 size: 15 residues. The CDR3 region has the DNA TGTGCCAGCAGTTACGAAGGTTCGCCAAATCAGCCCCAGCATTTT. It codes for CASSYEGSPNQPQHF.

The chain couples TRBV5-1 to TRBJ1-1, with a weak D call TRBD1 (5 bases). V was pared by 5 bases and J by 1 base, with 9 bases between. CDR3 length equals 13 residues. In germline, CDR1 is SGHRS, CDR2 YFSETQ. The CDR3, as DNA: TGCGCCAGCAGAAAGGACAAGAACACTGAAGCTTTCTTT. This encodes CASRKDKNTEAFF.

The chain uses TRBV5-1 and TRBJ2-1, with 12 bases identical to TRBD2. This CDR3 contains 16 residues. V shed 4 bases and J 5 bases; nucleotides not matched to a gene: 7. Germline V gene data show CDR1 as SGHRS and CDR2 as YFSETQ. The CDR3 DNA reads as TGCGCCAGCAGCCCACCGGCTAGCGGGGGGGACAATGAGCAGTTCTTC. Translated, it gives CASSPPASGGDNEQFF.

The V call is TRBV2, the J call TRBJ2-3; 11 bases are shared with TRBD2. CDR1 and CDR2 from the germline V gene are SNHLY and FYNNEI. The CDR3 extends over 15 amino acids. V lost 7 bases, J lost 0 bases, and 3 bases stayed unmatched. CDR3 bases: TGTGCCAGCAACTTAGCGGGGGGGAGCACAGATACGCAGTATTTT. This codes for CASNLAGGSTDTQYF.

The chain employs TRBV7-3 and TRBJ2-1; 8 nucleotides align to TRBD2. With 5 bases clipped from V and 3 bases from J, the junction kept 6 bases outside the gene matches. Germline CDR1 is SGHTA and CDR2 is FQGTGA. The CDR3 loop spans 15 amino acids. CDR3 sequence (DNA): TGTGCCAGCAGCCTTCGTAGCGGGGACTACAATGAGCAGTTCTTC. It codes for CASSLRSGDYNEQFF.

The rearrangement links TRBV20-1 to TRBJ1-5, with 9 bases lining up with TRBD1. Per the germline V gene, CDR1 is DFQATT and CDR2 is SNEGSKA (reference sequence). The junction had 6 bases not matched to a gene; V was cut back by 3 bases and J by 3 bases. The CDR3 is made up of 15 amino acids. The CDR3 loop is CSASSGTGSNQPQHF. The DNA of the CDR3 is TGCAGTGCTAGTTCCGGGACAGGGTCCAATCAGCCCCAGCATTTT.

The rearrangement joins TRBV5-1 to TRBJ1-2, with TRBD1 matching 10 bases. The CDR3 has 16 residues. V gave up 2 bases and J gave up 2 bases; unmatched junction bases: 6. The germline gives CDR1 SGHRS, CDR2 YFSETQ. The CDR3 DNA follows: TGCGCCAGCAGCTTTGATTCGGACAGGGGGAACTATGGCTACACCTTC. Residues: CASSFDSDRGNYGYTF.

The CDR3 loop reads CASSSTGDTEAFF. CDR3 DNA: TGCGCCAGCAGTTCTACAGGGGATACTGAAGCTTTCTTT. The rearrangement uses TRBV10-2 and TRBJ1-1, with TRBD1 identical over 7 bases. The CDR3 runs to 13 residues. Trimming took 5 bases from V and 5 from J; bases not matched to a gene: 5. The germline CDR1 and CDR2 sequences are WSHSY and SAAADI.

This chain links TRBV7-9 with TRBJ1-6; no firm D call. The V gene lost 8 bases and the J gene lost 7 bases, with 9 bases spanning the gap. Germline CDR1 reads SEHNR; CDR2 reads FQNEAQ (reference sequence). The CDR3 runs to 12 residues. The CDR3 reads CASAVANSPLHF. CDR3 sequence (DNA): TGTGCCAGCGCAGTGGCGAATTCACCCCTCCACTTT.

The rearrangement uses TRBV6-5 and TRBJ1-2; tentatively, D is TRBD1 (5 bases). Germline loops: CDR1 MNHEY, CDR2 SVGAGI. V lost 6 bases and J lost 8, with 22 bases in between. The CDR3 runs to 15 residues. Here the CDR3 DNA reads TGTGCCAGCAGCCGAACGATGAAGGGGCTTCAGGGCTACACCTTC. Its translation is CASSRTMKGLQGYTF.

V usage is TRBV7-9 and J usage is TRBJ1-3; maybe TRBD1 (5 bases). Germline V gives CDR1 SEHNR, CDR2 FQNEAQ (reference sequence). The V end was cut by 8 bases, the J end by 0 bases, with 11 bases between. The CDR3 is 14 amino acids. The CDR3 loop reads CASREGSSGNTIYF. As DNA, the CDR3 is TGTGCCAGCCGGGAGGGGAGCTCTGGAAACACCATATATTTT.